This T cell receptor (beta chain) was sequenced for a study of shared clonotypes between healthy human individuals. TCRdb's copy holds only in-frame clones and misses some; the assay was immunoSEQ multiplex PCR. The sample consists of over a million clones, approximately 98.5% of them appearing once. The CDR3 loop spans 12 amino acids. The V and J ends lost 8 bases and 0 bases respectively, with 7 bases between them. Germline CDR1 and CDR2: KGHSH and LQKENI. The study drew its donors from healthy HIV-negative adults without recent acute infections or vaccinations. The donor cohort consisted entirely of Caucasian adults residing in Nashville, Tennessee. A split of CD4+ cells into CD45RA+ naive and CD45RA-negative memory subsets was performed.

Sequenced: naive CD4+ T cells sorted from blood. Regarding subset: CD45RA+ positively selected. The source of this sequence is a man aged 25-45 years in good health. The rearrangement uses TRBV18 and TRBJ1-1; unclear D gene. In nucleotides, the CDR3 is TGTGCCAGCACTAGTCTGAACACTGAAGCTTTCTTT. As protein: CASTSLNTEAFF.